The 27 T cell receptor beta chains listed next were all sequenced from one sample in a study of cytomegalovirus exposure and HLA in healthy donors. 60 Vbeta and 13 Jbeta primers were used in PCR. The method was immunoSEQ multiplex PCR; TCRdb's version includes in-frame clones alone and lacks a portion of them. The sample includes more than 150,000 clones, less than 90% seen only once; the top ten take 0.38%. Sequencing was done on a sample of PBMCs. Receptors were obtained from a boy younger than 10 in good health and CMV-seronegative.

The chain has TRBV5-1 and TRBJ2-7, with D possibly TRBD1 on 5 matching bases. The V and J ends lost 1 base and 7 bases respectively, with 12 bases between them. Germline assignment: CDR1 SGHRS and CDR2 YFSETQ. This CDR3 has 13 residues. The CDR3 spells CASSLSRVREQYF. CDR3 DNA sequence: TGCGCCAGCAGCTTGTCCAGGGTGAGGGAGCAGTACTTC.

This chain joins TRBV7-9 and TRBJ1-5, with TRBD1 identical over 9 bases. J lost 4 bases, V lost 5 bases, and 6 bases had no gene match. Germline-derived CDR1 and CDR2 are SEHNR and FQNEAQ (reference sequence). This CDR3 has 15 residues. This CDR3 is CASSQSGQGNQPQHF. In DNA form, the CDR3 reads TGTGCCAGCAGCCAGAGCGGACAGGGGAATCAGCCCCAGCATTTT.

The rearrangement links TRBV28 to TRBJ1-4, with 9 bases lining up with TRBD1. With 3 bases clipped from V and 2 bases from J, the junction kept 1 base outside the gene matches. From germline, CDR1 is MDHEN and CDR2 SYDVKM. The CDR3 length is 15 residues. CDR3 sequence reads: CASSLGTGTNEKLFF. CDR3 sequence (DNA): TGTGCCAGCAGTTTGGGGACAGGGACTAATGAAAAACTGTTTTTT.

This sequence joins TRBV28 and TRBJ2-2; no definite D call. The CDR3 is 15 amino acids. The V gene's germline CDR1 is MDHEN and CDR2 SYDVKM. Trimming pared 6 bases from V and 3 bases from J, leaving 14 bases between. CDR3 bases: TGTGCCAGCAGATCCGATTACAGCTACACCGGGGAGCTGTTTTTT. The encoded protein is CASRSDYSYTGELFF.

The chain employs TRBV14 and TRBJ2-7, with 9 bases fitting TRBD1. The CDR3 has 14 residues. Trimming cost V 6 bases and J 6 bases; bases outside gene matches: 9. Germline V gene lookup returns CDR1 SGHDN and CDR2 FVKESK. CDR3 in amino acids: CASSIGQGFSEQYF. Here the CDR3 DNA reads TGTGCCAGCAGTATTGGACAGGGGTTCAGCGAGCAGTACTTC.

V and J are TRBV2 and TRBJ1-1, with no clear D. V lost 5 bases to trimming and J lost 0 bases, with 13 bases between them. The CDR3 is 15 residues long. CDR1 is SNHLY, CDR2 FYNNEI, per germline. DNA for the CDR3: TGTGCCAGCAGTCCTAATCGACACCTGAACACTGAAGCTTTCTTT. Amino acid sequence: CASSPNRHLNTEAFF.

The CDR3 region has the DNA TGTGCCAGCAGCTCCAGGTTGGGGGGGCTATACAATGAGCAGTTCTTC. As protein: CASSSRLGGLYNEQFF. The chain carries TRBV28 and TRBJ2-1; tentative D call: TRBD2 (7 bases). From germline, CDR1 is MDHEN and CDR2 SYDVKM. CDR3 length: 16 amino acids. V lost 6 bases and J 4 bases, leaving 19 bases between the germline ends.

V usage is TRBV9 and J usage is TRBJ2-3; TRBD2 is a possible D gene (5 bases). The length of the CDR3 is 15 residues. Trimming pared 0 bases from V and 1 base from J, leaving 9 bases between. Germline lookup yields CDR1 SGDLS and CDR2 YYNGEE. CDR3: CASSVDGSRTDTQYF. CDR3 DNA: TGTGCCAGCAGCGTAGATGGGAGTCGCACAGATACGCAGTATTTT.

This sequence joins TRBV7-9 and TRBJ2-6; D possibly corresponds to TRBD1 (6 bases). The CDR3 has 16 residues. Trimming took 5 bases from V and 0 from J, leaving 11 bases between them. Germline V gives CDR1 SEHNR, CDR2 FQNEAQ (reference sequence). This CDR3 is CASSRGQSSGANVLTF. The DNA for the CDR3 is TGTGCCAGCAGCCGTGGACAGAGCTCTGGGGCCAACGTCCTGACTTTC.

The rearrangement links TRBV28 to TRBJ1-1, with D hard to call. In germline, CDR1 is MDHEN, CDR2 SYDVKM. This CDR3 has 10 amino acids. CDR3 region: CVSGMEEAFF. The CDR3 DNA is TGTGTGTCGGGGATGGAAGAAGCTTTCTTT.

V gene TRBV5-1 combines with J gene TRBJ1-1; no reliable D call. In germline, CDR1 is SGHRS, CDR2 YFSETQ. V lost 3 bases and J 3 bases, leaving 15 bases between the germline ends. This CDR3 is 15 amino acids long. The CDR3 here is CASSSTGSSDTEAFF. CDR3 bases: TGCGCCAGCAGCTCGACCGGGAGTTCCGACACTGAAGCTTTCTTT. The full variable domain, its missing parts supplied by reference TRBV5-1 and TRBJ1-1, is KAGVTQTPRYLIKTRGQQVTLSCSPISGHRSVSWYQQTPGQGLQFLFEYFSETQRNKGNFPGRFSGRQFSNSRSEMNVSTLELGDSALYLCASSSTGSSDTEAFFGQGTRLTVV.

V and J are TRBV7-9 and TRBJ2-3; weak D call: TRBD2 (5 bases). Germline V CDR1 and CDR2: SEHNR, FQNEAQ (reference sequence). CDR3 size: 15 residues. V was shortened by 0 bases and J by 3 bases, with 10 bases between the two germline ends. This chain's CDR3 is CASSLATRRTDTQYF. CDR3 DNA: TGTGCCAGCAGCTTAGCAACTCGGAGGACAGATACGCAGTATTTT.

This clone occurred a few times. V and J are TRBV28 and TRBJ2-7; unclear D gene. This CDR3 contains 12 residues. The V gene lost 6 bases and the J gene lost 0 bases, with 6 bases spanning the gap. Germline CDR1 MDHEN, CDR2 SYDVKM. CDR3 bases: TGTGCCAGCAGACAACCCTCCTACGAGCAGTACTTC. Its protein is CASRQPSYEQYF.

A single count supports this clone. This sequence joins TRBV7-2 and TRBJ2-5; 11 nucleotides agree with TRBD2. Germline V gene lookup returns CDR1 SGHTA and CDR2 FQGNSA. The V segment lost 5 bases and the J segment 7 bases; nucleotides outside the gene matches: 9. The CDR3 contains 15 residues. Here the CDR3 DNA reads TGTGCCAGCAGCAAACTAGCGGGAGCCGTAGTGACCCAGTACTTC. As protein: CASSKLAGAVVTQYF.

The chain recombines TRBV19 with TRBJ2-6, with TRBD2 matching over 8 bases. CDR1 is LNHDA and CDR2 is SQIVND in the germline V gene (reference sequence). The CDR3 spans 17 residues. V trimming: 4 bases; J trimming: 2 bases; junction bases outside the gene matches: 7. CDR3 protein: CASSNGGASAGANVLTF. CDR3 DNA sequence: TGTGCCAGTAGTAACGGGGGGGCCTCCGCTGGGGCCAACGTCCTGACTTTC.

The genes are TRBV5-6 and TRBJ1-1, with 8 nucleotides matching TRBD1. This CDR3 has 16 residues. Germline V lookup: CDR1 SGHDT, CDR2 YYEEEE. The V and J ends lost 0 bases and 4 bases, in that order; junction bases with no gene match: 8. The CDR3 DNA reads as TGTGCCAGCAGCTTGGCGTCAGGGGGCGCGAGCACTGAAGCTTTCTTT. Protein sequence: CASSLASGGASTEAFF.

The V and J genes are TRBV4-1 and TRBJ2-7, with TRBD2 matching over 14 bases. Germline-derived CDR1 and CDR2 are MGHRA and YSYEKL. The CDR3 contains 18 residues. Losses at the gene ends were 1 base for V and 3 bases for J; bases not matched to a gene: 8. This CDR3 reads CASSQATSGRDFGYEQYF. The CDR3 nucleotides read TGCGCCAGCAGCCAAGCGACTAGCGGGAGGGATTTTGGCTACGAGCAGTACTTC.

The rearrangement joins TRBV7-9 to TRBJ2-7, with 10 bases identical to TRBD2. The CDR3 consists of 19 residues. J was trimmed by 3 bases and V by 4 bases; bases with no gene match: 18. The V gene's germline CDR1 is SEHNR and CDR2 FQNEAQ (reference sequence). The CDR3 reads CASSSTMLRLAGDIYEQYF. CDR3 DNA: TGTGCCAGCAGCTCCACGATGCTGCGGCTAGCGGGAGATATCTACGAGCAGTACTTC.

This chain joins TRBV19 and TRBJ2-7, with a weak D call TRBD2 (6 bases). V lost 4 bases and J lost 3, with 10 bases in between. The CDR3 runs 13 residues. Germline loops: CDR1 LNHDA, CDR2 SQIVND (reference sequence). This chain's CDR3 is CASSSGNVYEQYF. The DNA of the CDR3 is TGTGCCAGTAGTAGCGGGAACGTCTACGAGCAGTACTTC.

The chain is built from TRBV10-3 and TRBJ2-5; 10 positions agree with TRBD2. The closer fit of TRBJ2-7 to the DNA end suggests the J call may be wrong. The CDR3 consists of 13 residues. Germline lookup yields CDR1 ENHRY and CDR2 SYGVKD. CDR3 coding DNA: TGTGCCACAAGGACTAGCGGTCCCTACGAGCAGTACTTC. This gives the protein CATRTSGPYEQYF.

The rearrangement joins TRBV5-1 to TRBJ2-3, with 11 bases that match TRBD2. V was clipped by 4 bases and J by 2 bases; unmatched bases: 3. The CDR3 totals 15 residues. CDR1 and CDR2 (germline): SGHRS, YFSETQ. Here the CDR3 DNA reads TGCGCCAGCAGCCCTAGCGGGGGGTTCACAGATACGCAGTATTTT. Its protein product is CASSPSGGFTDTQYF.

This CDR3 reads CASATGGRETQYF. The CDR3 DNA reads as TGTGCCAGCGCTACAGGGGGCCGAGAGACCCAGTACTTC. V gene TRBV28 combines with J gene TRBJ2-5; 9 nucleotides line up with TRBD1. Germline assignment: CDR1 MDHEN and CDR2 SYDVKM. CDR3 length equals 13 residues. V was pared by 8 bases and J by 4 bases, with 5 bases of the junction left unmatched.

The chain uses TRBV10-3 and TRBJ2-3; D is undetermined. V lost 0 bases and J 7 bases, leaving 11 bases between the germline ends. Germline CDR1 and CDR2: ENHRY and SYGVKD. CDR3 length: 14 amino acids. The CDR3 DNA follows: TGTGCCATCAGTGAGTCGCTAACGAGGAATACGCAGTATTTT. Translated: CAISESLTRNTQYF.

The chain combines TRBV18 with TRBJ2-7, with TRBD2 identical over 7 bases. The CDR3 runs 17 residues. The germline V gene has CDR1 KGHSH and CDR2 LQKENI. With 1 base clipped from V and 5 bases from J, the junction kept 14 bases outside the gene matches. This chain's CDR3 is CASSPRAMSGIINEQYF. CDR3 DNA sequence: TGTGCCAGCTCACCACGAGCCATGAGCGGGATTATAAACGAGCAGTACTTC. The complete variable domain, with remaining parts taken from reference TRBV18 and TRBJ2-7, reads NAGVMQNPRHLVRRRGQEARLRCSPMKGHSHVYWYRQLPEEGLKFMVYLQKENIIDESGMPKERFSAEFPKEGPSILRIQQVVRGDSAAYFCASSPRAMSGIINEQYFGPGTRLTVT.

This chain joins TRBV19 and TRBJ2-3; D perhaps matches TRBD1 (6 bases). CDR3 size: 14 residues. V was cut by 7 bases and J by 2 bases, with 13 bases left in between. The germline V gene encodes CDR1 LNHDA and CDR2 SQIVND (reference sequence). The CDR3 sequence: CASTLTGATDTQYF. The CDR3 region has the DNA TGTGCCAGTACTTTGACAGGAGCCACAGATACGCAGTATTTT.

This chain uses TRBV7-9 with TRBJ1-1; D might be TRBD1 (5 bases). This CDR3 is built from 13 residues. Per germline, CDR1 SEHNR and CDR2 FQNEAQ (reference sequence). V shed 3 bases and J shed 5 bases, with 10 bases lying between them. In nucleotides, the CDR3 is TGTGCCAGCAGCTTCGAGTCAGGGACTGAAGCTTTCTTT. Protein product: CASSFESGTEAFF. Complete variable domain (other parts from reference TRBV7-9 and TRBJ1-1): DTGVSQNPRHKITKRGQNVTFRCDPISEHNRLYWYRQTLGQGPEFLTYFQNEAQLEKSRLLSDRFSAERPKGSFSTLEIQRTEQGDSAMYLCASSFESGTEAFFGQGTRLTVV.

The V call is TRBV28, the J call TRBJ1-5, with TRBD1 matching 11 bases. The CDR3 sequence is 18 residues long. The germline V gene has CDR1 MDHEN and CDR2 SYDVKM. V gave up 5 bases and J gave up 2 bases; unmatched junction bases: 11. CDR3 nucleotides: TGTGCCAGCAGTCCACCGGGACAGGGGGTTGTGGGCAATCAGCCCCAGCATTTT. Protein: CASSPPGQGVVGNQPQHF.